This TCR beta chain was sequenced during a study of cytomegalovirus exposure and HLA in healthy donors. Study outcomes and limitations: The authors listed about 170 TCR beta chains as cytomegalovirus-associated. Association of a missense DCLRE1C variant with TCR beta V- and J-gene trimming was reported in a later analysis. Reported findings show TCR beta sequences accurately forecast HLA-A and HLA-B alleles in most subjects.

Germline V gene data show CDR1 as MNHEY and CDR2 as SVGAGI. The CDR3 extends over 13 amino acids. The V end lost 6 bases, the J end lost 5 bases, and 13 bases lay between the germline ends. With 60 Vbeta and 13 Jbeta primers, the PCR was carried out. Sequencing used immunoSEQ multiplex PCR; TCRdb keeps in-frame clones, though not all of them. The data contain about 83,000 clones, roughly 79% of them singletons. As to this clone: What it recognizes is unknown.

The sample was PBMCs. The receptor comes from a woman under 40 in good health and CMV-seronegative. The V call is TRBV6-5, the J call TRBJ1-1; perhaps TRBD1 as D (5 bases). In DNA form, the CDR3 reads TGTGCCAGCAGCCTGTTGGGGGGGACTGAAGCTTTCTTT. This encodes CASSLLGGTEAFF.